The 24 T cell receptor beta chains presented below share a single source sample, sequenced in a study of T-cell memory formation after mild COVID-19. TCRdb independently ran MiXCR on the 5' RACE reads; one entry per CDR3 protein. The sample includes roughly 300,000 distinct CDR3 sequences, about a sixth of them seen just once. The sample taken for sequencing was PBMCs or a T cell subset sorted from them (not recorded which). These receptors all stem from a man aged 18-30 years who had mild COVID-19 (a few samples of this study predate the infection). Cell type and time point are not known.

V usage is TRBV6-1 and J usage is TRBJ1-6, with a weak D call TRBD1 (5 bases). This CDR3 is built from 15 residues. V was trimmed by 3 bases and J by 7 bases, leaving 13 bases between them. The germline V gene has CDR1 MNHNS and CDR2 SASEGT. CDR3 bases: TGTGCCAGCAGTGACCTACTCAGGGCCAATTCACCCCTCCACTTT. It translates to CASSDLLRANSPLHF.

This chain uses TRBV15 with TRBJ1-1, with D uncertain. V was clipped by 2 bases and J by 3 bases, with 4 bases between them. The CDR3 is 12 residues long. The V gene's germline CDR1 is LNHNV and CDR2 YYDKDF (reference sequence). The CDR3 spells CATSRQDTEAFF. DNA of the CDR3: TGTGCCACCAGCAGACAGGACACTGAAGCTTTCTTT.

At least ten counts were recorded for this clonotype. The rearrangement links TRBV9 to TRBJ1-5; no definite D call. V was pared by 0 bases and J by 5 bases, with 9 bases between. The CDR3 length is 14 residues. CDR1 and CDR2 (germline): SGDLS, YYNGEE. CDR3 sequence (DNA): TGTGCCAGCAGCGTAGGCAGCCTGGATCAGCCCCAGCATTTT. It is translated as CASSVGSLDQPQHF.

This clonotype was picked up many times. The chain combines TRBV6-5 with TRBJ1-6; perhaps TRBD1 as D (5 bases). The germline CDR1 and CDR2 sequences are MNHEY and SVGAGI. The CDR3 consists of 17 residues. Trimming shortened V by 0 bases and J by 6 bases, and 15 bases separated the two germline ends. The CDR3 DNA is TGTGCCAGCAGTTACTCGAAGTGGGCAGGGAGTAATTCACCCCTCCACTTT. This encodes CASSYSKWAGSNSPLHF.

The chain combines TRBV6-6 with TRBJ1-2; D may be TRBD1 (5 bases). The CDR3 consists of 17 residues. Trimming removed 0 bases at V and 4 bases at J, with 18 bases between. CDR1 is MNHNY, CDR2 SVGAGI, per germline (reference sequence). The CDR3 DNA reads as TGTGCCAGCAGTTACTCGATAAGGGGTATCCCCATCTATGGCTACACCTTC. Its translation: CASSYSIRGIPIYGYTF.

The chain employs TRBV20-1 and TRBJ2-3; the match to TRBD2 covers 13 bases. This CDR3 is built from 15 residues. The V segment lost 3 bases and the J segment 4 bases; nucleotides outside the gene matches: 4. Per germline, CDR1 DFQATT and CDR2 SNEGSKA (reference sequence). CDR3 amino acids: CSARGTSGNPDTQYF. The CDR3 DNA follows: TGCAGTGCTAGGGGGACTAGCGGGAATCCAGATACGCAGTATTTT.

This clonotype appeared many times. The chain uses TRBV12-3 or TRBV12-4 and TRBJ2-5; D gene unclear. This CDR3 has 13 residues. V dropped 0 bases and J dropped 2 bases, with 4 bases sitting between them. CDR3 coding DNA: TGTGCCAGCAGTTTAGCGGTTCAAGAGACCCAGTACTTC. It is translated as CASSLAVQETQYF.

This clonotype was found a few times. The gene calls are TRBV6-2 or TRBV6-3 and TRBJ1-5; D is perhaps TRBD1 (5 bases). The ends were cut back, 6 bases at V and 6 bases at J, with 9 bases in the middle. This CDR3 contains 12 residues. CDR1 MNHEY and CDR2 SVGEGT come from the germline V gene. CDR3 residues: CASSLRVQPQHF. CDR3 bases: TGTGCCAGCAGCCTCAGGGTTCAGCCCCAGCATTTT.

Only a few counts were recorded for this clonotype. The chain has TRBV9 and TRBJ2-5; 9 bases fit TRBD2. Germline V gene data show CDR1 as SGDLS and CDR2 as YYNGEE. J was trimmed by 5 bases and V by 3 bases; bases with no gene match: 11. The CDR3 length is 16 residues. DNA of the CDR3: TGTGCCAGCAGCGCCTTCGGCGGGGGGGCCGGGGAGACCCAGTACTTC. It is translated as CASSAFGGGAGETQYF. The whole variable domain, filled in from reference TRBV9 and TRBJ2-5, reads DSGVTQTPKHLITATGQRVTLRCSPRSGDLSVYWYQQSLDQGLQFLIQYYNGEERAKGNILERFSAQQFPDLHSELNLSSLELGDSALYFCASSAFGGGAGETQYFGPGTRLLVL.

This rearrangement joins TRBV29-1 to TRBJ1-2; D is perhaps TRBD1 (6 bases). Germline V gives CDR1 SQVTM, CDR2 ANQGSEA. The CDR3 extends over 14 amino acids. V lost 6 bases and J lost 2, with 16 bases in between. CDR3 nucleotide sequence: TGCAGCGTCTCCACGGACAGTTTAAACTATGGCTACACCTTC. It yields the protein CSVSTDSLNYGYTF.

This clonotype showed up just a few times. The chain has TRBV18 and TRBJ1-3; the D is unclear. There are 15 residues in the CDR3. Per germline, CDR1 KGHSH and CDR2 LQKENI. V lost 2 bases and J lost 2, with 10 bases in between. The CDR3 sequence is CASSPMMRAGNTIYF. The CDR3 region has the DNA TGTGCCAGCTCACCAATGATGCGGGCTGGAAACACCATATATTTT.

Ten or more counts support this clonotype. The chain links TRBV5-1 to TRBJ2-3, with D tentatively TRBD2 (6 bases). CDR3 size: 18 residues. V lost 7 bases to trimming and J lost 1 base, with 25 bases between them. CDR1 and CDR2 from the germline V gene are SGHRS and YFSETQ. The CDR3 is CASHPQKRVRGGTDTQYF. The CDR3 bases are TGCGCCAGCCATCCCCAGAAAAGAGTGCGGGGTGGCACAGATACGCAGTATTTT.

This sequence joins TRBV6-6 and TRBJ1-5; D is perhaps TRBD1 (5 bases). The germline V gene encodes CDR1 MNHNY and CDR2 SVGAGI (reference sequence). There are 14 residues in the CDR3. With 8 bases removed from V and 6 bases from J, the gap between germline ends came to 17 bases. CDR3 sequence reads: CASSTAGTVQPQHF. In nucleotides, the CDR3 is TGTGCCAGCTCCACCGCAGGGACGGTTCAGCCCCAGCATTTT.

The J gene is TRBJ2-3, the V gene TRBV5-1; perhaps TRBD1 as D (6 bases). Trimming cost V 2 bases and J 4 bases, with 14 bases left between them. This CDR3 region has 15 residues. The germline V gene has CDR1 SGHRS and CDR2 YFSETQ. The CDR3 sequence: CASSFSSGTPDTQYF. The CDR3 DNA reads TGCGCCAGCAGCTTCTCTTCCGGGACACCAGATACGCAGTATTTT.

J is TRBJ2-7 and V is TRBV5-1, with a weak D call TRBD2 (5 bases). V was clipped by 6 bases and J by 0 bases, with 16 bases between them. CDR1 and CDR2 (germline): SGHRS, YFSETQ. The CDR3 covers 15 residues. The CDR3: CASTLTSGSSYEQYF. CDR3 DNA sequence: TGCGCCAGCACTCTGACTTCGGGGAGCTCCTACGAGCAGTACTTC. The full variable domain, with the rest looked up from reference TRBV5-1 and TRBJ2-7, is KAGVTQTPRYLIKTRGQQVTLSCSPISGHRSVSWYQQTPGQGLQFLFEYFSETQRNKGNFPGRFSGRQFSNSRSEMNVSTLELGDSALYLCASTLTSGSSYEQYFGPGTRLTVT.

V gene TRBV20-1 combines with J gene TRBJ2-5; D is perhaps TRBD2 (6 bases). Trimming shortened V by 0 bases and J by 5 bases, and 22 bases separated the two germline ends. The CDR3 sequence is 17 residues long. Germline lookup yields CDR1 DFQATT and CDR2 SNEGSKA (reference sequence). CDR3 sequence reads: CSARDTRGPESPETQYF. For the CDR3, the DNA is TGCAGTGCTAGAGATACGCGGGGACCGGAGAGCCCGGAGACCCAGTACTTC.

In its sample, this clonotype was seen a few times. The chain combines TRBV7-6 with TRBJ2-5; TRBD1 matches 7 bases. The ends lost 0 bases at V and 7 bases at J; junction bases unmatched: 8. The CDR3 is made up of 15 amino acids. CDR1 and CDR2 from the germline V gene are SGHVS and FNYEAQ. This CDR3 reads CASSLARGGAGTQYF. The CDR3 DNA is TGTGCCAGCAGCTTAGCGAGAGGGGGCGCGGGGACCCAGTACTTC.

The V call is TRBV7-2, the J call TRBJ2-3; a weak D match, TRBD2 (6 bases). This CDR3 has 16 amino acids. Germline V gene data show CDR1 as SGHTA and CDR2 as FQGNSA. With 1 base removed from V and 2 bases from J, the gap between germline ends came to 13 bases. The CDR3 DNA is TGTGCCAGCAGCTTAGTCTCTAGCGTCTTCACAGATACGCAGTATTTT. Translated, it gives CASSLVSSVFTDTQYF.

This clonotype has only a few counts. The chain links TRBV11-2 to TRBJ1-4; D not certain. V was clipped by 3 bases and J by 6 bases, with 11 bases between them. The CDR3 is 14 amino acids. The germline V gene encodes CDR1 SGHAT and CDR2 FQNNGV. The CDR3, as DNA: TGTGCCAGCAGCTTTACGGGGTGGGATGAAAAACTGTTTTTT. Translation gives CASSFTGWDEKLFF.

This clonotype was seen a handful of times. The V call is TRBV11-2, the J call TRBJ2-6, with unresolved D. Deletions cut 5 bases from V and 0 bases from J, with 11 bases between. CDR3 length: 16 residues. In germline, CDR1 is SGHAT, CDR2 FQNNGV. The CDR3 here is CASSRRRFSGANVLTF. DNA of the CDR3: TGTGCCAGCAGCCGACGCAGGTTCTCTGGGGCCAACGTCCTGACTTTC.

This clonotype has a handful of counts. The V and J genes are TRBV24-1 and TRBJ2-2; D might be TRBD1 (5 bases). CDR1 and CDR2 (germline): KGHDR, SFDVKD. This CDR3 contains 17 residues. The V gene lost 4 bases and the J gene lost 0 bases, with 14 bases spanning the gap. CDR3 DNA sequence: TGTGCCACCAGTGACCCCCGTCTCAGGGCGAACACCGGGGAGCTGTTTTTT. Translation gives CATSDPRLRANTGELFF.

This clonotype was seen at least ten times. The chain recombines TRBV4-3 with TRBJ2-3; D is unclear. The V end was cut by 0 bases, the J end by 5 bases, with 6 bases between. The CDR3 length is 13 residues. Germline CDR1 is LGHNA and CDR2 is YSLEER. The CDR3 sequence is CASSQDIGDTQYF. CDR3 bases: TGCGCCAGCAGCCAAGATATAGGAGATACGCAGTATTTT.

The table lists this clonotype with a few counts. V and J are TRBV12-3 or TRBV12-4 and TRBJ1-5; D remains unclear. There are 14 residues in the CDR3. Trimming pared 4 bases from V and 2 bases from J, leaving 9 bases between. This CDR3 reads CASSSRGGNQPQHF. The CDR3 DNA is TGTGCCAGCAGTTCTCGAGGTGGCAATCAGCCCCAGCATTTT.

Only a few counts were recorded for this clonotype. The chain carries TRBV9 and TRBJ1-1, with D uncertain. The ends were cut back, 2 bases at V and 1 base at J, with 12 bases in the middle. From germline, CDR1 is SGDLS and CDR2 YYNGEE. The CDR3 runs to 15 residues. The CDR3 protein is CASSVDSIWNTEAFF. CDR3 bases: TGTGCCAGCAGCGTTGATTCCATTTGGAACACTGAAGCTTTCTTT.